Shown below are 27 T cell receptor beta chains from a single sample sequenced in a study of T-cell reconstitution after alpha-beta-depleted transplantation in children. As it was prepared, the TCRbeta library received unique molecular identifiers. TCRdb analysed the PCR reads with MiXCR anew, one entry per CDR3 protein. The sample shows about 240,000 distinct CDR3 sequences, around 12% of them seen only once. The sequencing here drew on PBMCs from the stem cell graft donor, taken from the stem cell graft. These receptor sequences come from a human donor who donated a stem cell graft to a child with acute lymphoblastic leukemia.

This clonotype was counted many times. The V and J genes are TRBV10-3 and TRBJ1-1, with TRBD1 as a possible D gene (6 bases). This CDR3 is built from 13 residues. Between the trimmed V and J ends, which lost 8 bases and 0 bases, there was a span of 10 bases. Germline V CDR1 and CDR2: ENHRY, SYGVKD. The CDR3 is CAIRTDMNTEAFF. Here the CDR3 DNA reads TGTGCCATCCGGACAGATATGAACACTGAAGCTTTCTTT.

There are many counts of this clonotype. The chain uses TRBV12-3 or TRBV12-4 and TRBJ1-3; maybe TRBD1 (5 bases). This CDR3 is built from 13 residues. Trimming cost V 1 base and J 11 bases, with 12 bases left between them. Written as DNA, the CDR3 is TGTGCCAGCAGTTTAGGGTTTGGGACCCCCATATATTTT. This sequence encodes CASSLGFGTPIYF.

This clonotype has just a few counts. The chain recombines TRBV11-2 with TRBJ1-6; D is unclear. Trimming pared 0 bases from V and 9 bases from J, leaving 12 bases between. Germline assignment: CDR1 SGHAT and CDR2 FQNNGV. The CDR3 has 15 residues. The CDR3: CASSLEDARISPLHF. The CDR3 DNA is TGTGCCAGCAGCTTAGAGGATGCCCGTATTTCACCCCTCCACTTT.

This clonotype was observed many times. This chain uses TRBV4-1 with TRBJ2-3; maybe TRBD2 (5 bases). Germline CDR1 reads MGHRA; CDR2 reads YSYEKL. The CDR3 has 15 amino acids. V was clipped by 1 base and J by 0 bases, with 8 bases between them. CDR3 residues: CASSQGTQSTDTQYF. DNA of the CDR3: TGCGCCAGCAGCCAAGGGACTCAGAGCACAGATACGCAGTATTTT.

The chain employs TRBV4-2 and TRBJ2-3; the D is unclear. CDR1 and CDR2 (germline): LGHNA, YNFKEQ. The CDR3 loop spans 15 amino acids. V was clipped by 0 bases and J by 4 bases, with 11 bases between them. CDR3 in amino acids: CASSQDGQRADTQYF. The CDR3 nucleotides read TGTGCCAGCAGCCAAGATGGGCAGCGAGCAGATACGCAGTATTTT.

This clonotype turned up a few times. The V and J genes are TRBV7-2 and TRBJ2-7; D not resolved. Germline V gene lookup returns CDR1 SGHTA and CDR2 FQGNSA. This CDR3 spans 15 amino acids. The V end lost 6 bases, the J end lost 6 bases, and 21 bases lay between the germline ends. The CDR3 loop reads CASRPGRGALGEQYF. Written as DNA, the CDR3 is TGTGCCAGCAGGCCCGGGCGCGGCGCCCTGGGCGAGCAGTACTTC.

This clonotype was seen ten or more times. The CDR3 DNA is TGTGCCAGCAGCTTACCGGGGGACCTTTATAACGAGCAGTACTTC. It is translated as CASSLPGDLYNEQYF. V is TRBV7-9 and J is TRBJ2-7, with D perhaps matching TRBD2 (6 bases). The V gene's germline CDR1 is SEHNR and CDR2 FQNEAQ (reference sequence). Trimming took 2 bases from V and 5 from J, leaving 16 bases between them. This CDR3 spans 15 amino acids. Variable domain in full (rest from reference TRBV7-9 and TRBJ2-7): DTGVSQNPRHKITKRGQNVTFRCDPISEHNRLYWYRQTLGQGPEFLTYFQNEAQLEKSRLLSDRFSAERPKGSFSTLEIQRTEQGDSAMYLCASSLPGDLYNEQYFGPGTRLTVT.

In this sample, this clonotype turned up many times. The gene calls are TRBV5-1 and TRBJ2-7, with 10 bases fitting TRBD2. With 3 bases clipped from V and 0 bases from J, the junction kept 6 bases outside the gene matches. The CDR3 contains 16 residues. Germline lookup yields CDR1 SGHRS and CDR2 YFSETQ. Here the CDR3 DNA reads TGCGCCAGCAGCTCCCAGCGGGAGGGGGGCTCCTACGAGCAGTACTTC. Translated, it gives CASSSQREGGSYEQYF.

This clonotype was recorded at least ten times. Here the CDR3 DNA reads TGTGCCAGCAGCGGGAGCGACACAGATACGCAGTATTTT. Protein sequence: CASSGSDTDTQYF. The chain is built from TRBV6-6 and TRBJ2-3; a possible D gene is TRBD2 (6 bases). Trimming shortened V by 6 bases and J by 2 bases, and 9 bases separated the two germline ends. This CDR3 contains 13 residues. Germline V gene sequence: CDR1 MNHNY, CDR2 SVGAGI (reference sequence).

This clonotype has ten or more counts. The chain employs TRBV20-1 and TRBJ2-7; 7 bases align to TRBD2. This CDR3 comprises 16 residues. Germline loops: CDR1 DFQATT, CDR2 SNEGSKA (reference sequence). The V and J ends lost 5 bases and 0 bases, in that order; junction bases with no gene match: 13. The CDR3 protein is CSAQRPLLASSYEQYF. The CDR3 coding sequence is TGCAGTGCTCAGAGGCCCCTACTAGCGTCCTCCTACGAGCAGTACTTC.

This clonotype was observed many times. The genes are TRBV29-1 and TRBJ2-7; 10 bases line up with TRBD1. Germline loops: CDR1 SQVTM, CDR2 ANQGSEA. With V trimmed by 4 bases and J by 4 bases, 7 bases remained unmatched. This CDR3 is built from 14 residues. The CDR3 sequence: CSVGDRGGIYEQYF. The CDR3 coding sequence is TGCAGCGTTGGGGACAGGGGAGGCATATACGAGCAGTACTTC.

Many counts were recorded for this clonotype. The CDR3 is CASILRGSSYEQYF. The CDR3 nucleotides read TGTGCCAGCATTTTGCGGGGCAGCTCCTACGAGCAGTACTTC. The J gene is TRBJ2-7, the V gene TRBV28; tentative D call: TRBD2 (6 bases). Trimming removed 7 bases from V and 0 bases from J, with 13 bases in between. The CDR3 extends over 14 amino acids. CDR1 and CDR2 (germline): MDHEN, SYDVKM.

Ten or more counts support this clonotype. The chain is built from TRBV6-1 and TRBJ2-1; D call uncertain. CDR3 length: 13 residues. Germline CDR1 and CDR2: MNHNS and SASEGT. Trimming left V 10 bases short and J 5 bases short, with 15 bases between. The CDR3 nucleotides are TGTGCCACCCACCCCAGGTGGGACAATGAGCAGTTCTTC. Translated, it gives CATHPRWDNEQFF.

This clonotype was observed at least ten times. The rearrangement links TRBV12-3 or TRBV12-4 to TRBJ1-5, with 10 bases identical to TRBD1. The ends lost 5 bases at V and 5 bases at J; junction bases unmatched: 6. The CDR3 runs to 15 residues. CDR3 nucleotide sequence: TGTGCCAGCAGTCCGGGACAGGGGCCCGATCAGCCCCAGCATTTT. This gives the protein CASSPGQGPDQPQHF.

This clonotype was seen many times. The gene calls are TRBV6-2 or TRBV6-3 and TRBJ1-1, with D uncertain. The V gene's germline CDR1 is MNHEY and CDR2 SVGEGT. The CDR3 consists of 13 residues. Trimming left V 0 bases short and J 4 bases short, with 6 bases between. The CDR3 spells CASSYSKRTEAFF. CDR3 DNA sequence: TGTGCCAGCAGTTACTCAAAACGCACTGAAGCTTTCTTT.

The sample holds many counts of this clonotype. The rearrangement joins TRBV5-6 to TRBJ1-3, with D unclear. The CDR3 has 14 amino acids. V dropped 4 bases and J dropped 0 bases, with 8 bases sitting between them. The germline CDR1 and CDR2 sequences are SGHDT and YYEEEE. The CDR3 here is CASSRPASGNTIYF. The CDR3 nucleotides read TGTGCCAGCAGCCGGCCTGCCTCTGGAAACACCATATATTTT.

This clonotype appeared many times. The rearrangement links TRBV7-2 to TRBJ2-5; the D gene is possibly TRBD2 (6 bases). The CDR3 has 16 amino acids. Germline V gene lookup returns CDR1 SGHTA and CDR2 FQGNSA. V was pared by 5 bases and J by 5 bases, with 21 bases between. Here the CDR3 DNA reads TGTGCCAGCAGCCAAAAATGGGGGAGGCCCGGGGAGACCCAGTACTTC. Translating it yields CASSQKWGRPGETQYF.

The sample holds one count of this clonotype. A much larger clone differs by one base, so this may be a read error. J is TRBJ2-3 and V is TRBV29-1, with a possible D match to TRBD1 (6 bases). The germline CDR1 and CDR2 sequences are SQVTM and ANQGSEA. V gave up 6 bases and J gave up 0 bases, with 16 bases separating them. There are 15 residues in the CDR3. CDR3 nucleotide sequence: TGCAGCGTCCACAGGGAAGCCCTCAGCACAGATACGCAGTATTTT. Translation: CSVHREALSTDTQYF.

This clonotype was seen ten or more times. The chain uses TRBV6-1 and TRBJ2-7, with D perhaps matching TRBD1 or TRBD2 (5 bases each). The germline gives CDR1 MNHNS, CDR2 SASEGT. The CDR3 length is 14 residues. V lost 0 bases and J 2 bases, leaving 8 bases between the germline ends. Here the CDR3 reads CASSEAGPTYEQYF. The CDR3 bases are TGTGCCAGCAGTGAAGCGGGACCAACCTACGAGCAGTACTTC.

The chain links TRBV19 to TRBJ2-4, with a possible D match to TRBD1 (5 bases). The V and J ends lost 5 bases and 8 bases respectively, with 19 bases between them. The CDR3 covers 15 residues. Germline V lookup: CDR1 LNHDA, CDR2 SQIVND (reference sequence). This CDR3 is CASSPSPAGKDIQYF. Here the CDR3 DNA reads TGTGCCAGTAGTCCGAGCCCGGCAGGGAAAGACATTCAGTACTTC.

This clonotype occurred many times. The chain uses TRBV7-8 and TRBJ2-7; 11 bases fit TRBD2. Germline-derived CDR1 and CDR2 are SGHVS and FQNEAQ. V was clipped by 2 bases and J by 6 bases; unmatched bases: 3. The CDR3 extends over 14 amino acids. CDR3 amino acids: CASSLLAGGSEQYF. In DNA, the CDR3 is TGTGCCAGCAGCTTACTAGCGGGAGGCTCCGAGCAGTACTTC.

There are many counts of this clonotype. This chain connects TRBV5-1 to TRBJ2-1; D call uncertain. This CDR3 is 14 amino acids long. Germline CDR1 SGHRS, CDR2 YFSETQ. V gave up 0 bases and J gave up 0 bases, with 4 bases separating them. The CDR3 nucleotides read TGCGCCAGCAGCTTGGAAGCCTCCTACAATGAGCAGTTCTTC. It yields the protein CASSLEASYNEQFF.

At least ten counts were recorded for this clonotype. The rearrangement joins TRBV28 to TRBJ1-4; 11 nucleotides line up with TRBD1. Unmatched junction bases numbered 13, after V lost 5 bases and J lost 8 bases. Germline V lookup: CDR1 MDHEN, CDR2 SYDVKM. CDR3 length: 17 residues. The CDR3 loop reads CASSKGTGGRRREKLFF. In nucleotides, the CDR3 is TGTGCCAGCAGTAAAGGGACAGGGGGGAGACGTAGGGAAAAACTGTTTTTT.

This clonotype appeared a few times. The gene calls are TRBV20-1 and TRBJ2-4, with a tentative D call TRBD2 (5 bases). In germline, CDR1 is DFQATT, CDR2 SNEGSKA (reference sequence). The CDR3 is 15 residues long. V was clipped by 5 bases and J by 3 bases, with 17 bases between them. The CDR3 loop is CSASPDWPNKNIQYF. The CDR3 DNA reads TGCAGTGCTTCCCCGGACTGGCCGAACAAAAACATTCAGTACTTC.

This clonotype appeared many times. The CDR3 sequence is CSASKGGGGTDTQYF. The CDR3 coding sequence is TGCAGTGCTAGTAAAGGAGGGGGAGGCACAGATACGCAGTATTTT. The chain has TRBV20-1 and TRBJ2-3, with D perhaps TRBD1 or TRBD2 (6 bases each). V dropped 3 bases and J dropped 1 base, with 14 bases sitting between them. Per germline, CDR1 DFQATT and CDR2 SNEGSKA (reference sequence). The CDR3 runs to 15 residues.

This clonotype was seen ten or more times. This chain links TRBV6-2 or TRBV6-3 with TRBJ2-1; TRBD2 is a possible D gene (6 bases). The CDR3 covers 15 residues. From germline, CDR1 is MNHEY and CDR2 SVGEGT. V dropped 5 bases and J dropped 8 bases, with 19 bases sitting between them. The CDR3 DNA follows: TGTGCCAGCAGTCCCCGGGACTGGGGGGATTATGAGCAGTTCTTC. This gives the protein CASSPRDWGDYEQFF.

This clonotype appeared a few times. The CDR3 region has the DNA TGTGCCAGCAGCTTAGTTCCTCCAGGGACAGGCGGCAATCAGCCCCAGCATTTT. Protein product: CASSLVPPGTGGNQPQHF. The chain couples TRBV11-1 to TRBJ1-5, with 8 nucleotides matching TRBD1. After removal of 1 base from V and 2 bases from J, the junction contained 10 bases not matched to a gene. The length of the CDR3 is 18 residues. CDR1 and CDR2 from the germline V gene are SGHAT and FQDESV (reference sequence). The variable domain in full, with the rest retrieved from reference TRBV11-1 and TRBJ1-5, is EAEVAQSPRYKITEKSQAVAFWCDPISGHATLYWYRQILGQGPELLVQFQDESVVDDSQLPKDRFSAERLKGVDSTLKIQPAELGDSAMYLCASSLVPPGTGGNQPQHFGDGTRLSIL.